Listed below are T cell receptor beta chains from one sample, sequenced in a study of OX40 agonist ivuxolimab in advanced cancers. Some clones are missing from TCRdb's copy, which holds only in-frame ones; the method was immunoSEQ multiplex PCR. The sample has fewer than 65,000 clones, 87% seen once. The material was CD4+ or CD8+ T cells sorted from blood, obtained in a trial of the OX40 agonist ivuxolimab. The receptors shown here come from an adult with an advanced solid tumor such as melanoma, head and neck, liver or kidney cancer. CDR3s include the opening cysteine and the closing phenylalanine or tryptophan.

v_call	cdr3_length	cdr3_aa
TRBV28	16	CASSSLAGGITGELFF
TRBV27	16	CASSLLGSGSYNEQFF
TRBV2	16	CASSEIIRQGGNTIYF
TRBV19	14	CASKGQDLSYEQYF
TRBV11-2	12	CASSLETYEQYF
TRBV19	16	CASSLGGLGSTDTQYF
TRBV11-2	16	CASSLVKQGSAGELFF
TRBV9	14	CASSVDPTTGELFF
TRBV6-6	15	CASSPGTGSRSPLHF
TRBV7-6	16	CASSLALQLGGGELFF
TRBV5-1	12	CASRRDQETQYF
TRBV4-3	14	CASSQPHSTGELFF
TRBV14	13	CASSPGQTYEQYF
TRBV2	14	CASRTTAAATEAFF
TRBV28	14	CASSPAISNQPQHF
TRBV2	13	CASKAPSNQPQHF
TRBV7-2	13	CASSPDSNQPQHF
TRBV11-3	16	CASSPYRSSSYNEQFF
TRBV9	17	CASSVGGSGNPTDTQYF
TRBV5-4	15	CASSLRGGILQTQYF
TRBV28	15	CASITSGGRVSEAFF
TRBV14	18	CASSQPLAGGNYGNEQFF
TRBV4-1	18	CASSQEVGDRPNTGELFF
TRBV5-6	15	CASSLDRGFNQPQHF
TRBV11-2	16	CASSLKGRVAAYEQFF
TRBV5-1	13	CASSLGTGAEQYF
TRBV5-5	13	CASSLTSRTEAFF
TRBV4-1	19	CASSQGLVLVLTQASGYTF
TRBV5-4	15	CASSPPGSSYNEQFF
TRBV7-2	15	CASILGAAGANVLTF
TRBV18	14	CASSPETGTGELFF
TRBV6-5	14	CASSYDRVGQPQHF
TRBV13	13	CASSLRGVTEAFF
TRBV19	12	CASSRQWDEQFF
TRBV7-2	15	CASSALAGGSYEQYF
TRBV5-8	12	CASSLTNNEQFF
TRBV20-1	10	CSAPYYGYTF
TRBV5-1	12	CASSRTNYEQYF
TRBV7-6	20	CASSLGPPGGVISGANVLTF
TRBV5-5	16	CASSLVSGQGTDTQYF
TRBV7-2	15	CASSPWDGMNTEAFF
TRBV29-1	14	CSVEDKGLTDTQYF
TRBV18	14	CASSPPAAKNIQYF
TRBV30	16	CAWSDGHRISNQPQHF
TRBV7-3	13	CASSSTGGYEQYF
TRBV5-6	14	CASSLVRVNSPLHF
TRBV18	13	CASSVTDTYEAFF
TRBV19	15	CASSSFGQGAETQYF
TRBV5-6	15	CASSSKGGGTYGYTF
TRBV7-9	13	CASSLRTGSTQYF
TRBV6-6	15	CASSYSQSPTDTQYF
TRBV19	16	CASSPLGEASNQPQHF
TRBV7-9	16	CASSPQGAQKGQPQHF
TRBV5-1	15	CASSYQRTATGELFF
TRBV5-1	14	CASRSGSANYGYTF
TRBV5-8	15	CASSPGRLSGNTIYF
TRBV19	16	CASSISPGRGLETQYF
TRBV11-2	14	CASSFPPGTYEQYF